This T cell receptor beta chain was captured by sequencing in a study of blood T cell repertoires in COVID-19. As for the study in general: From the United States, Italy and Spain came samples of acute and convalescent COVID-19. The analysed material was cDNA or gDNA that came from T cells, B-cell-depleted T cells, or PBMCs.

Source study methods: Reference gene primer amplification yielded estimated nucleated cell counts. Assay: immunoSEQ multiplex PCR; the TCRdb copy retains only in-frame clones and omits some. Clonal size and the V and J genes are those of that table, whereas D and trimming came from the DNA. This sample yields some 74,000 clones, of which approximately 78% are seen a single time; more than 4.5% belongs to the top ten. CDR1 MGHRA and CDR2 YSYEKL come from the germline V gene. Deletions cut 3 bases from V and 0 bases from J, with 15 bases between. The CDR3 runs to 16 residues. V usage is TRBV4-1 and J usage is TRBJ2-7, with D hard to call. Sample: peripheral blood. The TCR was taken from a woman older than 75 with active or convalescent COVID-19. In nucleotides, the CDR3 is TGCGCCAGCAGCCATGAGCCGCCCCCGTTCTCCTACGAGCAGTACTTC. Amino acid sequence: CASSHEPPPFSYEQYF.